Reported below is one T cell receptor (beta chain). The data originate from a study of T cell changes during pregnancy in multiple sclerosis. The data were produced by immunoSEQ multiplex PCR, yet TCRdb's version contains in-frame clones alone and is incomplete. The profile shows more than 65,000 clones, roughly 96% of them singletons. CDR1 is SGDLS, CDR2 YYNGEE, per germline. The CDR3 covers 17 residues. J gave up 4 bases and V 4 bases, and 14 bases lay outside the gene matches. This sequence originates from a female donor with multiple sclerosis, enrolled in a pregnancy study. The chain couples TRBV9 to TRBJ2-1, with 7 bases that match TRBD2. Source: peripheral blood, taken in the second trimester of pregnancy. CDR3 amino acids: CASSFHRKRDRYNEQFF. CDR3 nucleotides: TGTGCCAGCAGCTTTCACAGAAAGCGGGACCGATACAATGAGCAGTTCTTC.